Presented here are 20 T cell receptor beta chains from one specimen sequenced in a study of early T cells in non-severe SARS-CoV-2 infection. A single record per CDR3 protein comes from TCRdb applying MiXCR to the 5' RACE reads. Of tens of thousands of distinct CDR3 sequences listed, about 9.1% are singletons. Sequenced material: whole blood. The receptors originated from an adult who was a healthcare worker with PCR-confirmed SARS-CoV-2 infection or an uninfected control (not recorded which).

This clonotype has just a few counts. The V gene is TRBV20-1, the J gene TRBJ2-1; TRBD2 agrees at 7 bases. Losses at the gene ends were 1 base for V and 3 bases for J; bases not matched to a gene: 6. Germline V CDR1 and CDR2: DFQATT, SNEGSKA (reference sequence). This CDR3 is built from 15 residues. The CDR3 loop reads CSARVTGTIYNEQFF. The CDR3 coding sequence is TGCAGTGCTAGAGTAACCGGGACTATCTACAATGAGCAGTTCTTC.

The chain links TRBV5-8 to TRBJ1-1; D uncertain. Trimming took 2 bases from V and 6 from J, leaving 14 bases between them. CDR1 SGHTS and CDR2 YDEGEE come from the germline V gene. The CDR3 has 14 amino acids. The CDR3 loop reads CASSFLSWVPEAFF. In nucleotides, the CDR3 is TGTGCCAGCAGCTTTCTTAGCTGGGTTCCTGAAGCTTTCTTT. The whole variable domain, remainder taken from reference TRBV5-8 and TRBJ1-1, is EAGVTQSPTHLIKTRGQQATLRCSPISGHTSVYWYQQALGLGLQFLLWYDEGEERNRGNFPPRFSGRQFPNYSSELNVNALELEDSALYLCASSFLSWVPEAFFGQGTRLTVV.

This clonotype has just a few counts. CDR3 nucleotide sequence: TGTGCCATCAGTGACGGGAACATTCAGTACTTC. Its protein product is CAISDGNIQYF. The chain has TRBV10-3 and TRBJ2-4; no clear D. V was trimmed by 3 bases and J by 7 bases, leaving 4 bases between them. Germline CDR1 is ENHRY and CDR2 is SYGVKD. This CDR3 spans 11 amino acids.

This clonotype was observed many times. The chain joins TRBV20-1 to TRBJ2-1; unclear D gene. Germline assignment: CDR1 DFQATT and CDR2 SNEGSKA (reference sequence). The CDR3 is made up of 14 amino acids. Trimming took off 3 bases at V and 4 bases at J, with 13 bases between the two ends. The CDR3 here is CSASTIDTYNEQFF. The CDR3 DNA sequence: TGCAGTGCTAGTACGATCGACACTTACAATGAGCAGTTCTTC.

This clonotype was recorded many times. The chain is built from TRBV14 and TRBJ2-7; 8 nucleotides line up with TRBD1. The J segment lost 2 bases and the V segment lost 2 bases, leaving 5 bases of the junction unmatched. This CDR3 spans 15 amino acids. Germline V gives CDR1 SGHDN, CDR2 FVKESK. This CDR3 reads CASSQRTGFPYEQYF. CDR3 coding DNA: TGTGCCAGCAGCCAACGGACAGGGTTCCCCTACGAGCAGTACTTC.

This clonotype was detected many times. This rearrangement joins TRBV7-8 to TRBJ2-7; 11 bases fit TRBD2. The CDR3 spans 15 residues. Trimming took 6 bases from V and 0 from J; bases not matched to a gene: 4. Per germline, CDR1 SGHVS and CDR2 FQNEAQ. The CDR3 DNA reads as TGTGCCAGCAGAGGACTAGCGGGTAACTCCTACGAGCAGTACTTC. It is translated as CASRGLAGNSYEQYF.

This clonotype has at least ten counts. This chain connects TRBV5-1 to TRBJ2-7; D not resolved. CDR1 SGHRS and CDR2 YFSETQ come from the germline V gene. With 4 bases removed from V and 2 bases from J, the gap between germline ends came to 16 bases. CDR3 length: 15 amino acids. CDR3 protein: CASSRDNLSTYEQYF. CDR3 bases: TGCGCCAGCAGCCGAGACAACCTCAGTACCTACGAGCAGTACTTC.

A note on this clonotype: A much larger clone differs from this one at a single base, so this may be a read error. CDR3 nucleotide sequence: TGCGTCAGCAGCCGACAACCAGATTACGAGCAGTACTTC. Encoded protein: CVSSRQPDYEQYF. The gene calls are TRBV5-1 and TRBJ2-7; D is uncertain. This CDR3 spans 13 amino acids. The V gene's germline CDR1 is SGHRS and CDR2 YFSETQ.

The J gene is TRBJ2-7, the V gene TRBV6-2 or TRBV6-3, with 10 bases lining up with TRBD2. The germline gives CDR1 MNHEY, CDR2 SVGEGT. V shed 6 bases and J 2 bases; nucleotides not matched to a gene: 4. The CDR3 is made up of 14 amino acids. CDR3 protein: CASSLAGVTYEQYF. Written as DNA, the CDR3 is TGTGCCAGCAGCCTAGCGGGAGTTACCTACGAGCAGTACTTC.

There are many counts of this clonotype. V usage is TRBV5-1 and J usage is TRBJ1-1; D gene ambiguous. The V end was cut by 1 base, the J end by 11 bases, with 15 bases between. Germline V gives CDR1 SGHRS, CDR2 YFSETQ. The CDR3 has 13 residues. CDR3 in amino acids: CASSLRIDFEAFF. For the CDR3, the DNA is TGCGCCAGCAGCTTGCGGATCGACTTCGAGGCTTTCTTT.

This clonotype was seen a handful of times. V usage is TRBV11-2 and J usage is TRBJ2-1; no firm D call. Looked up from germline, CDR1 is SGHAT and CDR2 is FQNNGV. The V gene lost 6 bases and the J gene lost 4 bases, with 22 bases spanning the gap. There are 17 residues in the CDR3. CDR3 protein: CASRQPFLGRQYNEQFF. The DNA for the CDR3 is TGTGCCAGCAGGCAACCCTTTTTGGGCAGGCAGTACAATGAGCAGTTCTTC.

This clonotype showed up just a few times. This rearrangement joins TRBV9 to TRBJ1-6; weak D call: TRBD1 (6 bases). Deletions cut 3 bases from V and 7 bases from J, with 11 bases between. Germline V gene lookup returns CDR1 SGDLS and CDR2 YYNGEE. CDR3 size: 14 residues. CDR3 sequence reads: CASSEAGQNSPLHF. The CDR3 DNA reads TGTGCCAGCAGCGAAGCGGGACAAAATTCACCCCTCCACTTT.

This clonotype was found many times. V usage is TRBV5-4 and J usage is TRBJ2-7; the D call may be TRBD1 or TRBD2 (5 bases each). Trimming stripped 0 bases from V and 7 bases from J, with 8 bases between. Germline CDR1 and CDR2: SGHNT and YYREEE (reference sequence). The length of the CDR3 is 12 residues. CDR3 protein: CASSLGGVEQYF. CDR3 DNA: TGTGCCAGCAGCTTGGGAGGGGTTGAGCAGTACTTC.

This clonotype was counted ten times or more. The V call is TRBV6-2 or TRBV6-3, the J call TRBJ2-7, with D maybe TRBD1 (6 bases). The CDR3 length is 14 residues. V was trimmed by 4 bases and J by 4 bases, leaving 14 bases between them. Germline V gene data show CDR1 as MNHEY and CDR2 as SVGEGT. CDR3 loop: CASSLGGTWYEQYF. CDR3 nucleotide sequence: TGTGCCAGCAGTTTAGGGGGAACTTGGTACGAGCAGTACTTC.

Many counts were recorded for this clonotype. The chain carries TRBV11-2 and TRBJ2-3; D gene ambiguous. The V and J ends lost 4 bases and 2 bases respectively, with 16 bases between them. This CDR3 is 16 amino acids long. From germline, CDR1 is SGHAT and CDR2 FQNNGV. In nucleotides, the CDR3 is TGTGCCAGCAGCTCCCGACTTTTTCAGGACACAGATACGCAGTATTTT. This gives the protein CASSSRLFQDTDTQYF.

Many counts were recorded for this clonotype. The J gene is TRBJ2-7, the V gene TRBV29-1, with a tentative D call TRBD2 (6 bases). Germline values: CDR1 SQVTM, CDR2 ANQGSEA. CDR3 length: 14 residues. V was cut by 4 bases and J by 0 bases, with 13 bases left in between. The DNA for the CDR3 is TGCAGCGTTGCGGAGCGGGTGAGCTCCTACGAGCAGTACTTC. Protein: CSVAERVSSYEQYF.

Ten or more counts support this clonotype. The J gene is TRBJ2-1, the V gene TRBV5-5; D gene uncertain. CDR3 length: 16 amino acids. The ends were cut back, 1 base at V and 2 bases at J, with 13 bases in the middle. Germline assignment: CDR1 SGHKS and CDR2 YYEKEE (reference sequence). DNA of the CDR3: TGTGCCAGCAGCTTGAAGATGTCTTACCCCTACAATGAGCAGTTCTTC. It translates to CASSLKMSYPYNEQFF.

This clonotype was found many times. J is TRBJ2-7 and V is TRBV7-3; 7 bases fit TRBD2. Germline lookup yields CDR1 SGHTA and CDR2 FQGTGA. The CDR3 runs 14 residues. V trimming: 5 bases; J trimming: 4 bases; junction bases outside the gene matches: 8. The DNA of the CDR3 is TGTGCCAGCAGCCAAGAATCGGGGGGATACGAGCAGTACTTC. It is translated as CASSQESGGYEQYF.

Many counts were recorded for this clonotype. V is TRBV7-6 and J is TRBJ2-7, with D possibly matching TRBD2 (5 bases). Germline V CDR1 and CDR2: SGHVS, FNYEAQ. V lost 1 base and J lost 0, with 7 bases in between. This CDR3 has 14 amino acids. The CDR3 DNA is TGTGCCAGCAGCTTAGGGGAGAACTCCTACGAGCAGTACTTC. This gives the protein CASSLGENSYEQYF.

This clonotype appeared many times. The chain links TRBV30 to TRBJ1-3, with a possible D match to TRBD1 (6 bases). The CDR3 contains 15 residues. V was clipped by 2 bases and J by 2 bases, with 13 bases between them. Germline V CDR1 and CDR2: GTSNPN, SVGIG (reference sequence). DNA for the CDR3: TGTGCCTGGAGTCCCAGGGGAATCGCTGGAAACACCATATATTTT. Protein product: CAWSPRGIAGNTIYF.